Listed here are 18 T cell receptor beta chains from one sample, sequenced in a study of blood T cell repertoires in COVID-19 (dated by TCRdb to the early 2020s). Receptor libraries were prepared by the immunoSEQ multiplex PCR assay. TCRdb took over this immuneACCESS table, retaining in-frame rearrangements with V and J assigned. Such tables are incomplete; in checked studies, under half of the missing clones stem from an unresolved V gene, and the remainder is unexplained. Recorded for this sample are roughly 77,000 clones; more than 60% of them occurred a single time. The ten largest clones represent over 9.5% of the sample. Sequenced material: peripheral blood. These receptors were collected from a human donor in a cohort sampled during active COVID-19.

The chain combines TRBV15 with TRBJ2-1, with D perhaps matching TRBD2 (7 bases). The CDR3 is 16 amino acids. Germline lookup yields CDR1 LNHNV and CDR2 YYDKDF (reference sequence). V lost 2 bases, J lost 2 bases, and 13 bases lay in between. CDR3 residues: CATSRRGARAYNEQFF. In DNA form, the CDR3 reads TGTGCCACCAGCAGACGGGGGGCAAGGGCCTACAATGAGCAGTTCTTC.

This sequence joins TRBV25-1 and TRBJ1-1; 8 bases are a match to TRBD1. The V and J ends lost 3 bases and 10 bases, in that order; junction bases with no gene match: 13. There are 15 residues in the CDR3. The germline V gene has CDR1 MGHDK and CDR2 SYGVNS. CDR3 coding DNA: TGTGCCAGCAGTGACCTTGGACAGGGTGCGCGTGGAGCTTTCTTT. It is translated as CASSDLGQGARGAFF.

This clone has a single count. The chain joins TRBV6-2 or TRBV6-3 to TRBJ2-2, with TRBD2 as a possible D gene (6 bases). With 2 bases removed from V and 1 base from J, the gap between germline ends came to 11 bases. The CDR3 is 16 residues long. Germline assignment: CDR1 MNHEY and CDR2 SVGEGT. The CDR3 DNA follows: TGTGCCAGCAGTTACGGGCGGGGTATGAACACCGGGGAGCTGTTTTTT. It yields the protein CASSYGRGMNTGELFF.

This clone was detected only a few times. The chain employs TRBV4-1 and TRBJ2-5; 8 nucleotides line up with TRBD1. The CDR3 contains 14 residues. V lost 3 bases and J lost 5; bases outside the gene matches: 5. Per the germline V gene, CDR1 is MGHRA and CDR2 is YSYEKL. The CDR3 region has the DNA TGCGCCAGCAGCCACGAGGACAGGGCGGAGACCCAGTACTTC. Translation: CASSHEDRAETQYF.

The chain's CDR3 is CAHRERGRHNYGYTF. The CDR3 bases are TGTGCTCATAGGGAGAGGGGGCGACATAACTATGGCTACACCTTC. The rearrangement uses TRBV21-1 and TRBJ1-2; TRBD1, the table's D call, lacks a check against the DNA. TRBV21-1 is tagged as a pseudogene. The CDR3 runs 15 residues.

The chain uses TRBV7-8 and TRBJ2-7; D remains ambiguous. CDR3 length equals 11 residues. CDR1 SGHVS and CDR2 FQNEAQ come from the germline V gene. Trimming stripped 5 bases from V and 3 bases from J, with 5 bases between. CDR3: CASSPYYEQYF. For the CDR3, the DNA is TGTGCCAGCAGCCCTTACTACGAGCAGTACTTC.

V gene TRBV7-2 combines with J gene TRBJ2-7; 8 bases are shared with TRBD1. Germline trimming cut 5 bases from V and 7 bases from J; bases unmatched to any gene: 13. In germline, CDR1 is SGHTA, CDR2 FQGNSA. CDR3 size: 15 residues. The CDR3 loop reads CASSTGPGQAREQYF. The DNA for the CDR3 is TGTGCCAGCAGCACCGGACCGGGACAGGCAAGGGAGCAGTACTTC. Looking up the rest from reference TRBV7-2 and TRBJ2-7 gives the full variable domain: GAGVSQSPSNKVTEKGKDVELRCDPISGHTALYWYRQSLGQGLEFLIYFQGNSAPDKSGLPSDRFSAERTGGSVSTLTIQRTQQEDSAVYLCASSTGPGQAREQYFGPGTRLTVT.

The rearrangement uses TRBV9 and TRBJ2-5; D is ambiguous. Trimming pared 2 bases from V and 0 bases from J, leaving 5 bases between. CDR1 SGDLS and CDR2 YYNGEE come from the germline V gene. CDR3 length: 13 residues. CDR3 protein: CASSVRYQETQYF. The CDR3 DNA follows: TGTGCCAGCAGCGTGCGGTACCAAGAGACCCAGTACTTC.

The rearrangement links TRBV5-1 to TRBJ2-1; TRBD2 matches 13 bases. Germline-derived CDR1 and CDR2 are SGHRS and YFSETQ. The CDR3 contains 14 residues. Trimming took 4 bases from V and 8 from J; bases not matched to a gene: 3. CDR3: CASSGTSGAYEQFF. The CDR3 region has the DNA TGCGCCAGCAGCGGGACTAGCGGGGCCTATGAGCAGTTCTTC.

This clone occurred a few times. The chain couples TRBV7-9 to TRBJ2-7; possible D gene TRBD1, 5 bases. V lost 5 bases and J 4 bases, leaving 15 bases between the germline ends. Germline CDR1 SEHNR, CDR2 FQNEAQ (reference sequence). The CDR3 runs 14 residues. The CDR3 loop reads CASSQGQFAYEQYF. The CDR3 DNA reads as TGTGCCAGCAGCCAAGGACAATTTGCGTACGAGCAGTACTTC.

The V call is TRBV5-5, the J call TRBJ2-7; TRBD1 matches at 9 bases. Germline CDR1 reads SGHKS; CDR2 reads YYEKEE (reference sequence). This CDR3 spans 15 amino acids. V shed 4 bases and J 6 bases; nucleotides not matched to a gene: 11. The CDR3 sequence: CASSAGDREMSEQYF. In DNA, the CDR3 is TGTGCCAGCAGCGCCGGGGACAGGGAAATGTCCGAGCAGTACTTC.

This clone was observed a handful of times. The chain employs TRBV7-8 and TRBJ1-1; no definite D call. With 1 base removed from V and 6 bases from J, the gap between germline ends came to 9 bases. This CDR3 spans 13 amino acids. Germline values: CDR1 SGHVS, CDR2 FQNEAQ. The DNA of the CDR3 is TGTGCCAGCAGCTTAGGCCGGGGAGCTGAAGCTTTCTTT. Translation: CASSLGRGAEAFF.

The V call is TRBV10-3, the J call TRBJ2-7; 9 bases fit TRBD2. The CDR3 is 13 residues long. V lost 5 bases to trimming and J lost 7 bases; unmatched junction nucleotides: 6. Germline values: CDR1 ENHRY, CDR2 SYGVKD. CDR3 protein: CAISQAGGREQYF. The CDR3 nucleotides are TGTGCCATCAGTCAAGCGGGGGGTCGGGAGCAGTACTTC.

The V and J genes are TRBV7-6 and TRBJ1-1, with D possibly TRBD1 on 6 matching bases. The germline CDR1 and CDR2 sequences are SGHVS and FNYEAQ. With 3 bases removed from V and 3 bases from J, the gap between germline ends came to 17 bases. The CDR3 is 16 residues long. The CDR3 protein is CASSFPGAGVHTEAFF. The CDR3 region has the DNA TGTGCCAGCAGCTTCCCAGGGGCGGGGGTTCACACTGAAGCTTTCTTT.

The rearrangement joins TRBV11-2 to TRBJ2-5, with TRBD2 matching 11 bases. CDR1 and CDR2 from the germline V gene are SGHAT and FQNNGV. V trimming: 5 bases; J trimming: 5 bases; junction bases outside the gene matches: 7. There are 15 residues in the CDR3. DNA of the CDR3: TGTGCCAGCAGCCTGAATAGCGGGGGGGCCGAGACCCAGTACTTC. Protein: CASSLNSGGAETQYF. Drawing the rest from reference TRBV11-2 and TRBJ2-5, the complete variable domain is EAGVAQSPRYKIIEKRQSVAFWCNPISGHATLYWYQQILGQGPKLLIQFQNNGVVDDSQLPKDRFSAERLKGVDSTLKIQPAKLEDSAVYLCASSLNSGGAETQYFGPGTRLLVL.

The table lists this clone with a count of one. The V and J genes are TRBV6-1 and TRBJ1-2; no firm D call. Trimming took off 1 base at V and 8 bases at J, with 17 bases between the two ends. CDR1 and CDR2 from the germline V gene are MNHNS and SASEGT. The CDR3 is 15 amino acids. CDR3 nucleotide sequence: TGTGCCAGCAGTGAAGATGTTCAGAGACTAGGGGGCTACACCTTC. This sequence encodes CASSEDVQRLGGYTF.

CDR3 sequence reads: CAWTVAGTDTQYF. CDR3 sequence (DNA): TGTGCCTGGACGGTCGCGGGCACAGATACGCAGTATTTT. V gene TRBV30 combines with J gene TRBJ2-3, with D unresolved. CDR1 and CDR2 from the germline V gene are GTSNPN and SVGIG (reference sequence). Trimming shortened V by 4 bases and J by 1 base, and 9 bases separated the two germline ends. The CDR3 length is 13 residues.

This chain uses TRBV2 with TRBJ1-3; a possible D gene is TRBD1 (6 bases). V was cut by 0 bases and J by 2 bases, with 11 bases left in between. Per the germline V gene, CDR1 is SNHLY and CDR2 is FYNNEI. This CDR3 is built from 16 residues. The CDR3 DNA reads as TGTGCCAGCAGTGAAGCGAGGGGGAGGGCTGGAAACACCATATATTTT. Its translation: CASSEARGRAGNTIYF.